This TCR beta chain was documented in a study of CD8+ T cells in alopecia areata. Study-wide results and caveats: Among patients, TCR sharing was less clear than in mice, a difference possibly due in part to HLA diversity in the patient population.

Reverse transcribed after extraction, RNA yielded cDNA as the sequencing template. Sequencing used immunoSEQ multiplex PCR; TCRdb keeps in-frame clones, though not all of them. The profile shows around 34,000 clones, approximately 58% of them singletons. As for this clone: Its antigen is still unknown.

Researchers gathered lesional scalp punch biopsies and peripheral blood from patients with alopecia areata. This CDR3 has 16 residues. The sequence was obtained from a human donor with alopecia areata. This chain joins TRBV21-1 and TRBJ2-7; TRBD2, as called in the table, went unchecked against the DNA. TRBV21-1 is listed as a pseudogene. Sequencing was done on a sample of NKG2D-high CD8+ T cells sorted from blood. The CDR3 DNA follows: TGTGCCAGCAGCATCACTGGAGGGGGGGCGCTCCACGAGCAGTACTTC. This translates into CASSITGGGALHEQYF.